A selection of T cell receptor beta chains follows, all from one sample in a study of metastatic and nonmetastatic thyroid tumors. TCRdb redid the clone calls on the PCR reads using MiXCR. The sample holds 20,000 to 30,000 clones, approximately 20% seen once. Sequences were obtained from blood. The receptors originated from a male donor with papillary thyroid cancer or a benign thyroid nodule (not recorded which). Some clones in this sample may be carry-over from other donors' samples. The CDR3 runs from the conserved cysteine through the conserved F or W.

j_gene: TRBJ1-2; v_gene: TRBV9; CDR3aa: CASSVDPGPDYGYTF
j_gene: TRBJ1-2; v_gene: TRBV11-2; CDR3aa: CASSPGLGYTF
j_gene: TRBJ2-7; v_gene: TRBV20-1; CDR3aa: CSARPPSGRAVEQYF
j_gene: TRBJ1-2; v_gene: TRBV7-9; CDR3aa: CASSRAFSSGYTF
j_gene: TRBJ2-7; v_gene: TRBV6-1; CDR3aa: CASSEASGGFHEQYF
j_gene: TRBJ2-7; v_gene: TRBV2; CDR3aa: CASSGAGERYEQYF
j_gene: TRBJ2-7; v_gene: TRBV6-1; CDR3aa: CASSGYPGHSYEQYF
j_gene: TRBJ1-1; v_gene: TRBV6-1; CDR3aa: CASIRQVGLNTEAFF
j_gene: TRBJ2-1; v_gene: TRBV7-9; CDR3aa: CASSLGVAGVDEQFF
j_gene: TRBJ2-5; v_gene: TRBV15; CDR3aa: CATSIRTGEETQYF
j_gene: TRBJ1-1; v_gene: TRBV12-3/TRBV12-4; CDR3aa: CASIFVPRQGKVEAFF
j_gene: TRBJ2-7; v_gene: TRBV7-2; CDR3aa: CASSLPQGYEQYF
j_gene: TRBJ2-1; v_gene: TRBV11-2; CDR3aa: CASSLTQFDQFF
j_gene: TRBJ1-1; v_gene: TRBV27; CDR3aa: CASSPRRPGRLNTEAFF
j_gene: TRBJ1-2; v_gene: TRBV6-2/TRBV6-3; CDR3aa: CASRTGSHGYTF
j_gene: TRBJ2-7; v_gene: TRBV6-1; CDR3aa: CASSVSSQQYF
j_gene: TRBJ1-1; v_gene: TRBV20-1; CDR3aa: CSATPSGTEAFF
j_gene: TRBJ2-7; v_gene: TRBV4-2; CDR3aa: CASSQGASGRYEQYF
j_gene: TRBJ2-7; v_gene: TRBV6-1; CDR3aa: CASSPLAGSNSYEQYF
j_gene: TRBJ2-7; v_gene: TRBV20-1; CDR3aa: CSARLDARSSYEQYF
j_gene: TRBJ2-3; v_gene: TRBV5-1; CDR3aa: CASSGLVVGGDTQYF
j_gene: TRBJ2-5; v_gene: TRBV11-2; CDR3aa: CASSLGYSVSGRGMETQYF